This paragraph covers one T cell receptor (beta chain) sequence. There are a few counts of this clonotype. What this receptor recognizes is not known. Base qualities are not provided; no much larger clone lies one nucleotide away. The CDR3 goes from the cysteine to the phenylalanine over 15 residues. The kept DNA is CDR3 alone, 45 bases in frame from the first base. V trim: 1 base; J trim: 7 bases; unmatched bases: 6. CDR1 and CDR2 (LNHDA, SQIVND) derive from the germline V gene (reference sequence). Sequencer: Illumina HiSeq 1500. TCRdb trimmed public reads at Q25 via fastp, called clones via MiXCR and kept in-frame beta chains. Identical CDR3 proteins give one entry, which carries the most common genes and DNA. This sample has 570,000 or so distinct CDR3 sequences in its table, and about 40% of those were observed once. 48% of the sample lies in the top ten. The record originates from a study of T cell repertoires in cytomegalovirus infection (dated by TCRdb to the late 2010s). With regard to the full study: Alongside well-studied HLA-B-restricted epitopes, the peptide stimulations were aimed at recently identified HLA-C-restricted CMV epitopes, whose presentation resists viral immunomodulation. Because public TCR beta signatures pointed to carriage of CMV infection together with the matching HLA type, the HLA type of each donor mattered for the analysis.

In the paper's terms, the treatment or condition label means: in vitro stimulation with specific CMV peptide epitopes to enrich CMV-specific T cells. What the authors observed across the whole study: In both this cohort and an independent cohort of 352 donors, the cumulative frequency of public TCR beta family members distinguished carriers of CMV infection plus the relevant HLA type. In the ex vivo response, HLA-C-restricted CMV-specific TCR beta clonotypes were dominant, and in two of eight donors the single most frequent clonotype came from this HLA-C-restricted group.

The sample in question was cultured PBMCs, obtained from culture after CMV antigen stimulation. This receptor chain uses TRBV19 and TRBJ2-1, with 8 bases aligning to TRBD2. This TCR was recovered from a human donor in good health (CMV status not recorded). Some clones in this sample may be carry-over from other donors' samples. The nucleotide sequence is given as TGTGCCAGTAGTATAGCGGGGGGGCCGCGGAATGAGCAGTTCTTC. Translated, this gives CASSIAGGPRNEQFF.